This T cell receptor beta chain is from a study of beta chain features in type 1 diabetes. In the study overall: Comparable age, gender and cell yields were observed in patients relative to healthy donors. Study observations and caveats: Moderate yet significant TCRB CDR3 shortening was seen in Type 1 diabetes patients in all four CD4+ subsets. Researchers reported that naive, central memory and Treg TCRB repertoires appeared more similar in patients than in healthy donors.

Stem cell-like memory, regulatory, central memory and naive CD4+ cells were sorted via CD45RO/CCR7/CD25/CD127/CD95/CD27. Trimming took off 2 bases at V and 8 bases at J, with 12 bases between the two ends. CDR3 length: 13 amino acids. CDR1 and CDR2 (germline): MNHNS, SASEGT. This clone was observed a few times. The antigen remains undetermined. Investigators reverse transcribed all isolated RNA, so they sequenced expressed TCRB transcripts. Data came from immunoSEQ multiplex PCR; TCRdb stores just in-frame clones and leaves some out. The sample consists of about 640,000 clones, roughly 12% of them appearing once.

The sequence derives from a man between 25 and 39 years old with type 1 diabetes. The sequencing input was naive CD4+ T cells from blood. J is TRBJ1-2 and V is TRBV6-1, with D maybe TRBD1 (5 bases). CDR3 nucleotide sequence: TGTGCCAGCAGTGAAAGAGGGGCAGAGGGCTACACCTTC. Amino acids: CASSERGAEGYTF.